Here is one TCR beta chain with its context. The sample originates from a study of blood T cell repertoires in COVID-19. Study overall: Spain, Italy and the United States supplied samples that represented acute and convalescent COVID-19. PBMCs, B-cell-depleted T cells, or T cells provided the cDNA or gDNA that made up the material.

In the original processing: It was from reference gene primer amplification that nucleated cell counts were estimated. The data were produced by immunoSEQ multiplex PCR, yet TCRdb's version contains in-frame clones alone and is incomplete. V and J calls and clone size are those listed in that table; D and trimming were worked out from the DNA. The sample includes about 39,000 clones, 80% to 90% seen only once; the top ten take roughly 5.1%. The sample taken for sequencing was peripheral blood. The receptor was isolated from a man aged 35-49 years with active COVID-19.

CDR3 amino acids: CASSSGHHSNQPQHF. The CDR3 nucleotides are TGTGCCAGTAGTTCCGGACACCATAGCAATCAGCCCCAGCATTTT. V gene TRBV19 combines with J gene TRBJ1-5; TRBD1 is a possible D gene (5 bases). Germline assignment: CDR1 LNHDA and CDR2 SQIVND (reference sequence). Trimming removed 5 bases from V and 0 bases from J, with 11 bases in between. This CDR3 is 15 amino acids long.